This TCR beta chain was profiled in a study of CD8+ T cells in alopecia areata. Extracted RNA was reverse transcribed, and the resulting cDNA served as sequencing template. Sequencing was performed with immunoSEQ multiplex PCR; in TCRdb, only in-frame clones are kept and a portion is missing. In the table there are fewer than 250,000 clones, over 55% of which are singletons. V was trimmed by 0 bases and J by 0 bases, leaving 10 bases between them. The V gene's germline CDR1 is GTSNPN and CDR2 SVGIG (reference sequence). This CDR3 is 15 amino acids long. Treatment in this sample: oral pan-JAK inhibitor, 5-10 mg twice daily.

The gene calls are TRBV30 and TRBJ2-3; tentative D call: TRBD2 (5 bases). This sample comprised CD4+ T cells sorted from blood, obtained at week 24, from a patient treated with tofacitinib. This TCR was sampled from a human donor with alopecia areata. The CDR3 sequence is CAWSVGAASTDTQYF. CDR3 nucleotides: TGTGCCTGGAGTGTGGGAGCGGCTAGCACAGATACGCAGTATTTT.